One T cell receptor (beta chain) is described in this entry. The antigen remains unidentified. This record belongs to a study of OX40 agonist ivuxolimab in advanced cancers. The CDR3 consists of 13 residues. The V and J ends lost 9 bases and 7 bases respectively, with 15 bases between them. Germline values: CDR1 LNHDA, CDR2 SQIVND (reference sequence). The assay was immunoSEQ multiplex PCR, and TCRdb's table has in-frame clones only and misses some. The sample yields under 70,000 clones, roughly 86% seen once. Prior autoimmune disease or systemic immunosuppression barred patients. General study results and limits: Expanded peripheral T cell antigen specificity was not determined.

The receptor comes from an adult with an advanced solid tumor such as melanoma, head and neck, liver or kidney cancer. The chain links TRBV19 to TRBJ2-2; tentatively, D is TRBD2 (5 bases). The sequencing used CD4+ or CD8+ T cells sorted from blood, collected in a trial of the OX40 agonist ivuxolimab. This chain's CDR3 is CASSNGGVGELFF. The DNA for the CDR3 is TGTGCCAGCTCTAACGGAGGTGTCGGGGAGCTGTTTTTT.